This T cell receptor beta chain was captured in a study of neoadjuvant anti-PD-1 for oral cavity cancer. Study-wide results and caveats: TCR analyses covered only a few patients per response group.

Germline assignment: CDR1 LNHDA and CDR2 SQIVND (reference sequence). Deletions cut 7 bases from V and 2 bases from J, with 12 bases between. The CDR3 covers 14 residues. In regard to this clone: Its specificity is unknown.

Clones were sequenced by immunoSEQ multiplex PCR, and TCRdb holds only the in-frame ones, with some missing. The sample has under 7,500 clones, roughly 58% seen once. The chain is built from TRBV19 and TRBJ1-5; D not certain. The clonotype was recovered from a person between 35 and 79 years old with oral cavity squamous cell carcinoma. The starting material was tumor tissue, obtained before nivolumab (anti-PD-1) treatment. The CDR3 region has the DNA TGTGCCAGTAAGTCCTCGAGGGGCAATCAGCCCCAGCATTTT. Amino acid sequence: CASKSSRGNQPQHF.